This T cell receptor beta chain was observed in a study of shared clonotypes between healthy human individuals. The CDR3 consists of 15 residues. Germline values: CDR1 SNHLY, CDR2 FYNNEI. Losses at the gene ends were 6 bases for V and 4 bases for J; bases not matched to a gene: 8. As to this clone: Its antigen is as yet unknown.

Repertoires were generated with immunoSEQ multiplex PCR, while TCRdb's copy carries only in-frame clones and drops some. Among about 1.1 million clones listed, approximately 80% were seen once. Study outcomes and limitations: A few donors had approximately 4.6% of their naive CD4 clonotypes in common.

This sequence originates from a man aged 18 to 35 in good health. Some clones in this sample may be carry-over from other donors' samples. This chain links TRBV2 with TRBJ2-7; 11 bases fit TRBD2. The source material was memory CD4+ T cells from PBMCs. Documented subset: CD45RA-negative fraction. The CDR3 DNA follows: TGTGCCAGCAGCCAAGGGGGACTAGCGGTTTACGAGCAGTACTTC. It codes for CASSQGGLAVYEQYF.